This T cell receptor beta chain came from a study of T cell responses to AZD1222 COVID-19 vaccine. Study results and caveats: After the peak T cell response, and only then, were repertoires sampled.

Trimming took 6 bases from V and 1 from J; bases not matched to a gene: 5. The germline V gene has CDR1 MGHRA and CDR2 YSYEKL. The CDR3 covers 16 residues. Using immunoSEQ multiplex PCR, the repertoire was profiled, and TCRdb retains in-frame clones only, with some absent. This sample has approximately 170,000 clones; approximately 94% occur once, and the top ten carry approximately 5.5%. With respect to this clone: The antigen remains unidentified.

The TCR sequence derives from an adult who received the AZD1222 COVID-19 vaccine. The rearrangement uses TRBV4-1 and TRBJ2-2, with 10 bases that match TRBD2. Source: peripheral blood, taken 28 days after the second AZD1222 dose. The CDR3 protein is CASSRLAGENTGELFF. CDR3 in DNA: TGCGCCAGCAGTAGGCTAGCGGGAGAGAACACCGGGGAGCTGTTTTTT.